This TCR beta chain was recorded in a study of T-cell reconstitution after alpha-beta-depleted transplantation in children. This clonotype was recorded at least ten times. During its preparation, the TCRbeta library received unique molecular identifiers. TCRdb independently ran MiXCR on the PCR reads; one entry per CDR3 protein. The sample lists around 400,000 distinct CDR3 sequences, around 21% occurring once. With 0 bases clipped from V and 8 bases from J, the junction kept 8 bases outside the gene matches. This CDR3 spans 16 amino acids. Germline V CDR1 and CDR2: ENHRY, SYGVKD. The gene calls are TRBV10-3 and TRBJ2-1, with 9 nucleotides matching TRBD1. This sequence was found in a human donor who donated a stem cell graft to a child with acute myeloid leukemia. Sequencing used PBMCs from the stem cell graft donor, obtained from the stem cell graft. CDR3 coding DNA: TGTGCCATCAGTGAGTCCCACAGGACAGGGGAGGATGAGCAGTTCTTC. Protein: CAISESHRTGEDEQFF.